This T cell receptor (beta chain) was identified during a study of metastatic and nonmetastatic thyroid tumors. Study observations and caveats: Reported TCR beta diversity, measured in blood and tumor, was significantly higher for malignant thyroid tumors than for benign nodules.

Via MiXCR, TCRdb re-called the PCR reads. The data contain tens of thousands of clones, about 20% of them singletons. Thyroid surgery was performed in patients who had received no treatment beforehand. This clone was detected ten times or more. Its antigen remains unknown. CDR1 and CDR2 (germline): MNHEY, SMNVEV (reference sequence). Trimming took 3 bases from V and 5 from J; bases not matched to a gene: 20. This CDR3 region has 21 residues. What was sequenced was blood. This chain connects TRBV27 to TRBJ2-2; 11 bases are a match to TRBD2. This clonotype was sampled from a female donor with papillary thyroid cancer or a benign thyroid nodule (not recorded which). Some clones in this sample may be carry-over from other donors' samples. The CDR3 DNA is TGTGCCAGCAGTTTCTTGGTACGCGGGGCTAGCGGGAGGCCGTGGACCGGGGAGCTGTTTTTT. Encoded protein: CASSFLVRGASGRPWTGELFF.